Below, 17 T cell receptor beta chains from the same sample are listed, as sequenced in a study of cytomegalovirus exposure and HLA in healthy donors (dated by TCRdb to 2016 to 2017). The method behind the library was the immunoSEQ multiplex PCR assay. For the multiplex PCR, a mixture combining 60 forward primers for TCR Vbeta segments and 13 reverse primers for TCR Jbeta segments was used. This is the immuneACCESS table as TCRdb keeps it, with only in-frame sequences that have V and J called. A part of the clones is gone; compared with another copy, unresolved V genes explain less than half, and the rest is unexplained. This sample is represented by almost 200,000 clones; around 79% of them were singletons. The ten largest account for 0.35% to 0.5% of the sample. The sequencing input was PBMCs. These receptors originate from a male donor in good health and CMV-seropositive.

The V and J genes are TRBV5-1 and TRBJ2-7; 8 bases are a match to TRBD2. The CDR3 contains 16 residues. Losses at the gene ends were 0 bases for V and 3 bases for J; bases not matched to a gene: 8. CDR1 is SGHRS, CDR2 YFSETQ, per germline. DNA for the CDR3: TGCGCCAGCAGCTTGGCGGGACTAGACAACTTCTACGAGCAGTACTTC. Translated: CASSLAGLDNFYEQYF.

The chain combines TRBV7-2 with TRBJ1-5; D ambiguous. This CDR3 is built from 15 residues. V lost 1 base, J lost 5 bases, and 12 bases lay in between. Germline values: CDR1 SGHTA, CDR2 FQGNSA. The DNA of the CDR3 is TGTGCCAGCAGCTTAGTTCTGGGAGCGGATCAGCCCCAGCATTTT. Residues: CASSLVLGADQPQHF. Supplemented by reference TRBV7-2 and TRBJ1-5, the full variable domain reads GAGVSQSPSNKVTEKGKDVELRCDPISGHTALYWYRQSLGQGLEFLIYFQGNSAPDKSGLPSDRFSAERTGGSVSTLTIQRTQQEDSAVYLCASSLVLGADQPQHFGDGTRLSIL.

The gene calls are TRBV7-2 and TRBJ1-2; the D gene is possibly TRBD1 (5 bases). Germline CDR1 reads SGHTA; CDR2 reads FQGNSA. The CDR3 consists of 15 residues. With 3 bases removed from V and 7 bases from J, the gap between germline ends came to 18 bases. Here the CDR3 reads CASSFRGRAVSGYTF. The CDR3 DNA is TGTGCCAGCAGCTTTCGCGGCAGGGCGGTTAGTGGCTACACCTTC. The full variable domain, in which reference TRBV7-2 and TRBJ1-2 provide the parts outside the CDR3, is GAGVSQSPSNKVTEKGKDVELRCDPISGHTALYWYRQSLGQGLEFLIYFQGNSAPDKSGLPSDRFSAERTGGSVSTLTIQRTQQEDSAVYLCASSFRGRAVSGYTFGSGTRLTVV.

This clone turned up a few times. The genes are TRBV7-2 and TRBJ2-1; 11 nucleotides agree with TRBD2. V was clipped by 3 bases and J by 7 bases; unmatched bases: 5. Per the germline V gene, CDR1 is SGHTA and CDR2 is FQGNSA. The length of the CDR3 is 15 residues. CDR3 nucleotides: TGTGCCAGCAGCTTTGGGACTAGCGGTAAAAATGAGCAGTTCTTC. Translating gives CASSFGTSGKNEQFF.

V gene TRBV7-9 combines with J gene TRBJ2-7; no clear D gene. The V end lost 4 bases, the J end lost 4 bases, and 8 bases lay between the germline ends. CDR1 SEHNR and CDR2 FQNEAQ come from the germline V gene (reference sequence). The CDR3 consists of 12 residues. The CDR3 nucleotides read TGTGCCAGCAGCTATCCCAAATACGAGCAGTACTTC. Encoded protein: CASSYPKYEQYF.

The V gene is TRBV6-5, the J gene TRBJ2-7; no clear D gene. CDR3 length: 16 amino acids. V was pared by 0 bases and J by 0 bases, with 12 bases between. Germline-derived CDR1 and CDR2 are MNHEY and SVGAGI. The CDR3 protein is CASSYSTVGNSYEQYF. The CDR3 DNA follows: TGTGCCAGCAGTTACTCGACTGTCGGAAACTCCTACGAGCAGTACTTC.

The chain recombines TRBV28 with TRBJ2-3; 12 bases agree with TRBD1. Germline V gene lookup returns CDR1 MDHEN and CDR2 SYDVKM. The CDR3 has 15 amino acids. The V segment lost 5 bases and the J segment 14 bases; nucleotides outside the gene matches: 14. The CDR3 bases are TGTGCCAGCAGTCCCCGGGGACAGGGGGCGGCAAGGGCGTATTTT. Protein product: CASSPRGQGAARAYF.

The rearrangement joins TRBV4-3 to TRBJ2-3; 8 bases line up with TRBD1. The V gene's germline CDR1 is LGHNA and CDR2 YSLEER. V shed 4 bases and J 2 bases; nucleotides not matched to a gene: 11. The CDR3 covers 17 residues. CDR3 nucleotides: TGCGCCAGCAGCCCACAGGACAGGGCACAATACACAGATACGCAGTATTTT. Residues: CASSPQDRAQYTDTQYF.

The table lists this clone with a few counts. The chain combines TRBV5-1 with TRBJ2-2, with 9 bases lining up with TRBD1. CDR1 is SGHRS and CDR2 is YFSETQ in the germline V gene. This CDR3 region has 15 residues. The V segment lost 0 bases and the J segment 6 bases; nucleotides outside the gene matches: 3. This CDR3 reads CASSLGTGVPGELFF. The CDR3 coding sequence is TGCGCCAGCAGCTTGGGGACAGGGGTCCCCGGGGAGCTGTTTTTT.

The genes are TRBV29-1 and TRBJ1-1; 11 nucleotides match TRBD1. Per the germline V gene, CDR1 is SQVTM and CDR2 is ANQGSEA. The V and J ends lost 7 bases and 3 bases, in that order; junction bases with no gene match: 7. The CDR3 totals 14 residues. CDR3 sequence (DNA): TGCAGCGCTTGGACAGGGGGCAGGGACACTGAAGCTTTCTTT. Translation: CSAWTGGRDTEAFF. The full variable domain, with the rest looked up from reference TRBV29-1 and TRBJ1-1, is SAVISQKPSRDICQRGTSLTIQCQVDSQVTMMFWYRQQPGQSLTLIATANQGSEATYESGFVIDKFPISRPNLTFSTLTVSNMSPEDSSIYLCSAWTGGRDTEAFFGQGTRLTVV.

The rearrangement joins TRBV7-8 to TRBJ2-2, with 8 bases lining up with TRBD2. The ends lost 0 bases at V and 2 bases at J; junction bases unmatched: 8. CDR3 length: 18 amino acids. Germline-derived CDR1 and CDR2 are SGHVS and FQNEAQ. The CDR3 nucleotides read TGTGCCAGCAGCTTAGCGGTCCTAGCGGGTTATAACACCGGGGAGCTGTTTTTT. Translating it yields CASSLAVLAGYNTGELFF. The variable domain in full, with the rest retrieved from reference TRBV7-8 and TRBJ2-2, is GAGVSQSPRYKVAKRGQDVALRCDPISGHVSLFWYQQALGQGPEFLTYFQNEAQLDKSGLPSDRFFAERPEGSVSTLKIQRTQQEDSAVYLCASSLAVLAGYNTGELFFGEGSRLTVL.

This clone was detected only once. The rearrangement uses TRBV28 and TRBJ2-4; 11 bases fit TRBD2. CDR3 size: 16 residues. Germline trimming cut 5 bases from V and 9 bases from J; bases unmatched to any gene: 12. CDR1 MDHEN and CDR2 SYDVKM come from the germline V gene. The CDR3 coding sequence is TGTGCCAGCAGTACCAGGACTAGCGGGTGGCAGGTCATTCAGTACTTC. This translates into CASSTRTSGWQVIQYF.

The chain employs TRBV11-1 and TRBJ1-1, with 7 bases lining up with TRBD1. V lost 5 bases and J lost 3; bases outside the gene matches: 3. This CDR3 is 13 amino acids long. In germline, CDR1 is SGHAT, CDR2 FQDESV (reference sequence). CDR3 nucleotide sequence: TGTGCCAGCAGCCGAACAGGGGACACTGAAGCTTTCTTT. Amino acids: CASSRTGDTEAFF.

The genes are TRBV28 and TRBJ2-3, with 8 bases matching TRBD2. Germline trimming cut 4 bases from V and 6 bases from J; bases unmatched to any gene: 12. Germline CDR1 and CDR2: MDHEN and SYDVKM. CDR3 length equals 16 residues. The CDR3 sequence is CASSSAGAGSVDTQYF. In nucleotides, the CDR3 is TGTGCCAGCAGTTCAGCGGGGGCGGGCTCGGTTGATACGCAGTATTTT.

The V call is TRBV6-5, the J call TRBJ1-5; D perhaps matches TRBD1 (5 bases). The CDR3 runs to 14 residues. Germline V gene data show CDR1 as MNHEY and CDR2 as SVGAGI. V lost 6 bases and J lost 0, with 9 bases in between. CDR3 sequence (DNA): TGTGCCAGCAGACCGACAGTTAGCAATCAGCCCCAGCATTTT. This encodes CASRPTVSNQPQHF.

The chain has TRBV9 and TRBJ1-1; 7 bases fit TRBD1. The CDR3 has 14 amino acids. Germline CDR1 SGDLS, CDR2 YYNGEE. V shed 3 bases, J shed 5 bases, and the junction held 7 bases outside the gene matches. In nucleotides, the CDR3 is TGTGCCAGCAGCGCGGGGACAGTCCCAACTGAAGCTTTCTTT. Its translation: CASSAGTVPTEAFF.

This sequence joins TRBV21-1 and TRBJ2-1; the table's D call TRBD2 went unverified against the DNA. TRBV21-1 is deemed a pseudogene. The CDR3 is 14 amino acids. CDR3 region: CALMYWRGGSEQFF. CDR3 coding DNA: TGTGCCCTGATGTACTGGAGGGGAGGTAGTGAGCAGTTCTTC.